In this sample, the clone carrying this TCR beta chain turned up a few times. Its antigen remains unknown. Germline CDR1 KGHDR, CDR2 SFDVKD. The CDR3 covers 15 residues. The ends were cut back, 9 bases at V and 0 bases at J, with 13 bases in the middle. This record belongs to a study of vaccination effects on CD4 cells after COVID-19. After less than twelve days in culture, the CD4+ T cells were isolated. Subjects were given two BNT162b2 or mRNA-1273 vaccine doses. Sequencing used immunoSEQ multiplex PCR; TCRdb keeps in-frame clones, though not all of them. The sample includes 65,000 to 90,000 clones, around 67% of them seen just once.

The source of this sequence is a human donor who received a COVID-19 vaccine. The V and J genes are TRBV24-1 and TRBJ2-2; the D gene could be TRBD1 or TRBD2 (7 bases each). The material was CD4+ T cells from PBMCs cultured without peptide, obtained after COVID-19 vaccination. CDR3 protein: CATSRGGSNTGELFF. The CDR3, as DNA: TGTGCCACCTCCAGGGGGGGGTCGAACACCGGGGAGCTGTTTTTT.